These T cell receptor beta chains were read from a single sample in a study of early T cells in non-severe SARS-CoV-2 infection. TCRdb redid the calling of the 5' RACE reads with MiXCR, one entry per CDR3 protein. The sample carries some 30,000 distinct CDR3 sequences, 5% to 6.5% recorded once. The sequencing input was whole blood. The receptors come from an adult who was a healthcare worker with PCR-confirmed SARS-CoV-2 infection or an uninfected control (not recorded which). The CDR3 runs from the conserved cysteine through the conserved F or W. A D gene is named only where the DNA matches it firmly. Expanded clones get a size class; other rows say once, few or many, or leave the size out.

CASSYLTGDYGYTF	TGTGCCAGCAGTTACCTTACAGGGGACTATGGCTACACCTTC	few	TRBV6-5	TRBD1	14	TRBJ1-2
CASSLRQENEQFF	TGTGCCAGCAGTCTCCGACAGGAAAATGAGCAGTTCTTC	medium-sized	TRBV27	NA	13	TRBJ2-1
CATTDRIRTNTQYF	TGTGCCACCACAGACAGAATTCGCACAAATACGCAGTATTTT	NA	TRBV15	NA	14	TRBJ2-3
CASRGTQTNEQFF	TGTGCCAGCAGGGGGACCCAGACCAATGAGCAGTTCTTC	many	TRBV28	NA	13	TRBJ2-1
CASSHTSNRGEKLFF	TGCGCCAGCAGCCACACTTCAAACAGGGGTGAAAAACTGTTTTTT	many	TRBV4-3	TRBD1	15	TRBJ1-4
CATSDWLTDTQYF	TGTGCCACCAGTGATTGGCTCACAGATACGCAGTATTTT	NA	TRBV24-1	NA	13	TRBJ2-3
CASSGKEIYEQYF	TGTGCCAGCTCGGGGAAGGAGATCTACGAGCAGTACTTC	many	TRBV25-1	NA	13	TRBJ2-7
CSVTGNTEAFF	TGCAGCGTCACAGGTAACACTGAAGCTTTCTTT	many	TRBV29-1	NA	11	TRBJ1-1
CASSLEQGGGYTF	TGTGCCAGCAGTTTGGAGCAGGGTGGAGGCTACACCTTC	medium-sized	TRBV28	NA	13	TRBJ1-2
CASSLGTSGSHIYNEQFF	TGTGCCAGCAGTCTCGGGACTAGCGGGAGCCACATTTACAATGAGCAGTTCTTC	many	TRBV6-4	TRBD2	18	TRBJ2-1
CAWRWAANNEQFF	TGTGCCTGGAGATGGGCAGCCAACAATGAGCAGTTCTTC	many	TRBV30	NA	13	TRBJ2-1
CASSLGTSRAGDTQYF	TGCGCCAGCAGCCTCGGGACTAGCCGGGCGGGAGATACGCAGTATTTT	medium-sized	TRBV5-1	TRBD2	16	TRBJ2-3
CASSPNENTEAFF	TGTGCCAGCAGCCCTAATGAGAACACTGAAGCTTTCTTT	many	TRBV7-8	NA	13	TRBJ1-1
CAISEYENTEAFF	TGTGCCATCAGTGAGTACGAGAACACTGAAGCTTTCTTT	many	TRBV10-3	NA	13	TRBJ1-1
CASSLRSGNTIYF	TGTGCCAGCAGCCTCCGCTCTGGAAACACCATATATTTT	many	TRBV6-2/TRBV6-3	NA	13	TRBJ1-3
CASATNLPGANVLTF	TGTGCCAGCGCCACTAACCTACCTGGGGCCAACGTCCTGACTTTC	many	TRBV12-3/TRBV12-4	NA	15	TRBJ2-6
CASTRGGVETQYF	TGTGCCAGCACGCGGGGGGGCGTTGAGACCCAGTACTTC	few	TRBV2	TRBD2	13	TRBJ2-5
CSASVMGNTEAFF	TGCAGTGCTAGTGTAATGGGGAACACTGAAGCTTTCTTT	many	TRBV20-1	NA	13	TRBJ1-1
CASSLGQKNTEAFF	TGTGCCAGCAGTCTCGGACAGAAGAACACTGAAGCTTTCTTT	many	TRBV28	NA	14	TRBJ1-1
CASSFGRAGELFF	TGTGCCAGCAGCTTTGGGAGGGCCGGGGAGCTGTTTTTT	NA	TRBV7-8	TRBD2	13	TRBJ2-2
CASSFSGSSGANVLTF	TGTGCCAGCAGTTTTAGCGGGAGTTCTGGGGCCAACGTCCTGACTTTC	many	TRBV28	TRBD2	16	TRBJ2-6
CASSVTGAVSYEQYF	TGCGCCAGCAGCGTAACAGGGGCCGTCTCCTACGAGCAGTACTTC	many	TRBV5-1	TRBD1	15	TRBJ2-7
CASSPQGAEGEQYF	TGTGCCAGCAGTCCCCAGGGGGCGGAAGGCGAGCAGTACTTC	few	TRBV6-6	TRBD1	14	TRBJ2-7
CASSLMGHSSGNTIYF	TGTGCCAGCAGCTTAATGGGACATAGCTCTGGAAACACCATATATTTT	many	TRBV7-6	NA	16	TRBJ1-3
CASSTSGGTDTQYF	TGTGCCAGCAGCACTAGCGGGGGCACAGATACGCAGTATTTT	many	TRBV12-3/TRBV12-4	TRBD2	14	TRBJ2-3
CASSQEPGWVTSDSPLHF	TGCGCCAGCAGCCAAGAGCCTGGGTGGGTGACATCGGACTCACCCCTCCACTTT	few	TRBV4-1	NA	18	TRBJ1-6
CASSLQTGTGTDTQYF	TGTGCCAGCAGCCTCCAAACCGGGACAGGCACCGATACGCAGTATTTT	many	TRBV12-3/TRBV12-4	TRBD1	16	TRBJ2-3
CASSIGPVYTDTQYF	TGTGCCAGCAGTATTGGCCCAGTTTACACAGATACGCAGTATTTT	many	TRBV28	NA	15	TRBJ2-3
CASGGTGNTGELFF	TGTGCCAGCGGGGGAACGGGGAACACCGGGGAGCTGTTTTTT	few	TRBV11-3	NA	14	TRBJ2-2
CAISERASGDNEQFF	TGTGCCATCAGTGAGAGGGCTAGCGGGGACAATGAGCAGTTCTTC	many	TRBV10-3	TRBD2	15	TRBJ2-1
CSVGEDDRDDGYTF	TGCAGCGTTGGGGAGGATGACAGGGACGATGGCTACACCTTC	many	TRBV29-1	TRBD1	14	TRBJ1-2
CASSLTIAGEGYNEQFF	TGTGCCAGCTCACTAACCATAGCGGGAGAGGGTTACAATGAGCAGTTCTTC	many	TRBV18	TRBD2	17	TRBJ2-1
CASSLGQGVTYEQYF	TGTGCCAGCAGCTTAGGTCAGGGAGTAACCTACGAGCAGTACTTC	many	TRBV7-6	NA	15	TRBJ2-7
CASSPGPRRQYF	TGTGCCAGTAGTCCGGGGCCGCGCCGGCAGTACTTC	many	TRBV19	NA	12	TRBJ2-7
CASSFIGPQWADTQYF	TGTGCCAGCAGCTTTATAGGACCTCAATGGGCAGATACGCAGTATTTT	many	TRBV5-4	NA	16	TRBJ2-3
CASSKGGGYTF	TGTGCCAGCAGTAAAGGGGGAGGCTACACCTTC	many	TRBV11-2	NA	11	TRBJ1-2
CATRTGGPGGADTQYF	TGTGCCACCCGGACGGGAGGGCCAGGGGGCGCAGATACGCAGTATTTT	NA	TRBV7-2	NA	16	TRBJ2-3
CASSSVRNEQFF	TGTGCCAGCTCAAGCGTAAGAAATGAGCAGTTCTTC	many	TRBV6-4	NA	12	TRBJ2-1
CAIPGPNPPYEQYF	TGTGCCATTCCGGGACCCAATCCCCCCTACGAGCAGTACTTC	NA	TRBV6-5	NA	14	TRBJ2-7
CASKRSTDTQYF	TGTGCCAGCAAACGATCCACAGATACGCAGTATTTT	many	TRBV12-3/TRBV12-4	NA	12	TRBJ2-3
CSVDGPNTGELFF	TGCAGCGTTGATGGCCCAAACACCGGGGAGCTGTTTTTT	medium-sized	TRBV29-1	NA	13	TRBJ2-2
CSARLDRGFYEQYF	TGCAGTGCTAGATTGGACAGGGGGTTTTACGAGCAGTACTTC	many	TRBV20-1	TRBD1	14	TRBJ2-7
CASSQDLLAFDPGELFF	TGTGCCAGCAGCCAAGATTTACTAGCGTTCGACCCCGGGGAGCTGTTTTTT	many	TRBV4-2	TRBD2	17	TRBJ2-2
CASRTESSYNEQFF	TGTGCCAGCAGGACGGAGAGCTCCTACAATGAGCAGTTCTTC	few	TRBV10-3	NA	14	TRBJ2-1
CASSSPGQGGSYEQYF	TGTGCCAGCAGCTCTCCGGGACAGGGGGGCTCCTACGAGCAGTACTTC	many	TRBV7-2	TRBD1	16	TRBJ2-7
CASSQALARGTGNNEQFF	TGTGCCAGCAGCCAAGCTCTTGCGCGCGGGACAGGAAACAATGAGCAGTTCTTC	many	TRBV4-2	TRBD1	18	TRBJ2-1